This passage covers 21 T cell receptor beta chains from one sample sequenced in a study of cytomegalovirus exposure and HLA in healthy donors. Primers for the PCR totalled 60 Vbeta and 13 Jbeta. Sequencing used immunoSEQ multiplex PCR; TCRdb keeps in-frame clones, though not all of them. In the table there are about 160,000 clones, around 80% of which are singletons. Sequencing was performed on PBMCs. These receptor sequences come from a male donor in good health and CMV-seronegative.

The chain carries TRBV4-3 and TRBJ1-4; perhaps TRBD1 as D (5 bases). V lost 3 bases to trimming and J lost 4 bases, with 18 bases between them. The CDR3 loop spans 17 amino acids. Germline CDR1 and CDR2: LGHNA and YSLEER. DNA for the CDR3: TGCGCCAGCAGCCAGGGACTCCAGGGTTTCGGTAATGAAAAACTGTTTTTT. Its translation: CASSQGLQGFGNEKLFF.

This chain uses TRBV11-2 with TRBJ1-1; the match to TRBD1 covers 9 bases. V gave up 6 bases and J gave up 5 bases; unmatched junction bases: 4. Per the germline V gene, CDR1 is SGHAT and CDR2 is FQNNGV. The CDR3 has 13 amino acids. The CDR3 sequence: CASRTGGWTEAFF. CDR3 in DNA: TGTGCCAGCAGAACAGGGGGCTGGACTGAAGCTTTCTTT.

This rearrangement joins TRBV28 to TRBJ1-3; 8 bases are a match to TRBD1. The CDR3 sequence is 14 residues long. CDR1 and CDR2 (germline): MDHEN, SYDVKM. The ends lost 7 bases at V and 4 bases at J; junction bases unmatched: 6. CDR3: CASTIRDRGNTIYF. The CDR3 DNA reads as TGTGCCAGCACAATCCGGGACAGGGGAAACACCATATATTTT. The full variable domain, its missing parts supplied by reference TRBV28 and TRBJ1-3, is DVKVTQSSRYLVKRTGEKVFLECVQDMDHENMFWYRQDPGLGLRLIYFSYDVKMKEKGDIPEGYSVSREKKERFSLILESASTNQTSMYLCASTIRDRGNTIYFGEGSWLTVV.

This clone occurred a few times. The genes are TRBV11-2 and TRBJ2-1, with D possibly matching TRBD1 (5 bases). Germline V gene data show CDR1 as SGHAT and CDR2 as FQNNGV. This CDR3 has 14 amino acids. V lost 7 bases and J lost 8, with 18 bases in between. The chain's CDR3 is CASTIQGMVDEQFF. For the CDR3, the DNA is TGTGCCAGCACCATCCAGGGAATGGTGGATGAGCAGTTCTTC.

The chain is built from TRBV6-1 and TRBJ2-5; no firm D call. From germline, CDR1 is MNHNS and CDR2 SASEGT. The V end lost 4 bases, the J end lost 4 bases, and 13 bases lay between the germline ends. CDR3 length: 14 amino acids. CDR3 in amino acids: CASSVLPSGETQYF. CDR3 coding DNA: TGTGCCAGCAGTGTCCTCCCTTCCGGAGAGACCCAGTACTTC.

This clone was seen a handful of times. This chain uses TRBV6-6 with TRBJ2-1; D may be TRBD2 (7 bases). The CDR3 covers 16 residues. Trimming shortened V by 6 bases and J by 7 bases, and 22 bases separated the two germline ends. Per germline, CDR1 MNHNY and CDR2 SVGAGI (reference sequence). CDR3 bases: TGTGCCAGCAGCCGGGGGGCCGGGAGAGGAGGGAATGAGCAGTTCTTC. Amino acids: CASSRGAGRGGNEQFF.

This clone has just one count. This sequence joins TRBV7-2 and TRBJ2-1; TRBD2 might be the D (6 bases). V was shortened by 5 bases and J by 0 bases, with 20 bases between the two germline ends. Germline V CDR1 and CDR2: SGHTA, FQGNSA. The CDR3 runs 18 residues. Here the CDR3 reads CASSAEGRPLLSYNEQFF. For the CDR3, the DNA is TGTGCCAGCAGCGCGGAGGGGAGGCCGCTCCTCTCCTACAATGAGCAGTTCTTC.

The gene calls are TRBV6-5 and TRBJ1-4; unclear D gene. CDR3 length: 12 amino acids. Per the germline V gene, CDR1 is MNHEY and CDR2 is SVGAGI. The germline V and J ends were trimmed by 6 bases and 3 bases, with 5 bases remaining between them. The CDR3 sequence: CASRASNEKLFF. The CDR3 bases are TGTGCCAGCAGGGCCTCTAATGAAAAACTGTTTTTT.

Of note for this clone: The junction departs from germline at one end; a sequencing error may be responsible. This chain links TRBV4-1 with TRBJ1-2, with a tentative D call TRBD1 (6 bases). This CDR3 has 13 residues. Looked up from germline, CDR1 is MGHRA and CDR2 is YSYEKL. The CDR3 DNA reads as TGCGCCAGCAGCCAAGAGGGGACAAGCAGGGCTCGCTTC. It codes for CASSQEGTSRARF.

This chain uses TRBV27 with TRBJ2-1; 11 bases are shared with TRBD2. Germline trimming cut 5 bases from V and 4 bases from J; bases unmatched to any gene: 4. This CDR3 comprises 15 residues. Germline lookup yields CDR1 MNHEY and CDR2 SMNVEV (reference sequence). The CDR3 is CASSQVAGGYNEQFF. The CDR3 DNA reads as TGTGCCAGCAGTCAAGTAGCGGGAGGGTACAATGAGCAGTTCTTC.

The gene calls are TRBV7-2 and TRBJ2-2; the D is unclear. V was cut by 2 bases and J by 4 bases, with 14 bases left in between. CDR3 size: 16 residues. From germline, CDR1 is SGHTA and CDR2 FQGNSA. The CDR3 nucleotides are TGTGCCAGCAGCTTAATCGCGTCCCGCCTCACCGGGGAGCTGTTTTTT. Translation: CASSLIASRLTGELFF.

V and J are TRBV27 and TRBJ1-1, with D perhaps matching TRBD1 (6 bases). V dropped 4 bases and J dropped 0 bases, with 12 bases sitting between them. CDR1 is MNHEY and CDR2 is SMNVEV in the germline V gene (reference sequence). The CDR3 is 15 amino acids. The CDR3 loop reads CASSSQDRVNTEAFF. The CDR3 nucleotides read TGTGCCAGCAGTTCCCAGGACAGAGTGAACACTGAAGCTTTCTTT.

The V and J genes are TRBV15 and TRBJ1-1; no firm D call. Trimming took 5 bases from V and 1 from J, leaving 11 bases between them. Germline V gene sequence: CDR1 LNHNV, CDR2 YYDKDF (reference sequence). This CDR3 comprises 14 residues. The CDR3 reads CATSPREPNTEAFF. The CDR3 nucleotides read TGTGCCACCAGCCCCCGGGAGCCGAACACTGAAGCTTTCTTT.

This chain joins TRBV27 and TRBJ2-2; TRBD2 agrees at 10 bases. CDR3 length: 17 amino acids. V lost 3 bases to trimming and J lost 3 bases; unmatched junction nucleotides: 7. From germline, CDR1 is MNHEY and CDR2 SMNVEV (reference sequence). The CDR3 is CASSFRAGLAYTGELFF. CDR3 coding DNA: TGTGCCAGCAGTTTTCGCGCGGGACTAGCGTACACCGGGGAGCTGTTTTTT.

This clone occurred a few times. CDR3 residues: CSSTQGAGDTQYF. In nucleotides, the CDR3 is TGCAGCTCCACCCAGGGGGCGGGAGATACGCAGTATTTT. The chain links TRBV29-1 to TRBJ2-3, with 8 bases identical to TRBD1. V lost 8 bases and J lost 5; bases outside the gene matches: 9. In germline, CDR1 is SQVTM, CDR2 ANQGSEA. CDR3 length: 13 amino acids.

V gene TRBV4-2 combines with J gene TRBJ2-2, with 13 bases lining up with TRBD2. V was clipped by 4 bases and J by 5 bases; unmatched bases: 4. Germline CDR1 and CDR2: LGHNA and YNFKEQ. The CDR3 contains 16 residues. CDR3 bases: TGTGCCAGCAGCCCCCGACTAGCGGGAGGAACCGGGGAGCTGTTTTTT. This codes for CASSPRLAGGTGELFF.

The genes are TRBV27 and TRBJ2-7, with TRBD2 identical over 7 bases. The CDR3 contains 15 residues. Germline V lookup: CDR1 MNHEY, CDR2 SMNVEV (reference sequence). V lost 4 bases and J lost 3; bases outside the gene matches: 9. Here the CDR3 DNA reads TGTGCCAGCAGTTACGAAGCGGGGAAGGGCTACGAGCAGTACTTC. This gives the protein CASSYEAGKGYEQYF.

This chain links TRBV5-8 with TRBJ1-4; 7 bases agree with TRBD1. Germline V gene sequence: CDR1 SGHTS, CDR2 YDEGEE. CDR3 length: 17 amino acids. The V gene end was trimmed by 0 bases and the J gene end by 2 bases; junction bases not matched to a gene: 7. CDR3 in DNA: TGTGCCAGCAGCTTGGGAGACCTGACAGGGACTAATGAAAAACTGTTTTTT. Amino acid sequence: CASSLGDLTGTNEKLFF.

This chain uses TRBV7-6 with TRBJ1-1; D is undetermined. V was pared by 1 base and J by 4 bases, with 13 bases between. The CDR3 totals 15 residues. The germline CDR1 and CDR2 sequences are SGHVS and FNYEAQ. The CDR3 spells CASSLVPGGSTEAFF. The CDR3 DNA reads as TGTGCCAGCAGCTTAGTGCCGGGTGGTAGCACTGAAGCTTTCTTT.

CDR3: CASSQGLAGGSPEQYF. The CDR3, as DNA: TGTGCCAGCAGCCAGGGACTAGCGGGGGGATCCCCCGAGCAGTACTTC. V and J are TRBV6-6 and TRBJ2-7; 15 bases match TRBD2. Germline CDR1 reads MNHNY; CDR2 reads SVGAGI (reference sequence). V dropped 6 bases and J dropped 6; count of bases not matched to a gene: 9. The CDR3 sequence is 16 residues long.

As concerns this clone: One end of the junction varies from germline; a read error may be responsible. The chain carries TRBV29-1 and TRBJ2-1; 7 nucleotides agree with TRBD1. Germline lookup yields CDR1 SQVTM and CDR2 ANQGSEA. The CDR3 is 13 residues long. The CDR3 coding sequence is TGCAGCGTTGATCTGGACAGGTACAATGAGCAGCTCTTC. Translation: CSVDLDRYNEQLF.